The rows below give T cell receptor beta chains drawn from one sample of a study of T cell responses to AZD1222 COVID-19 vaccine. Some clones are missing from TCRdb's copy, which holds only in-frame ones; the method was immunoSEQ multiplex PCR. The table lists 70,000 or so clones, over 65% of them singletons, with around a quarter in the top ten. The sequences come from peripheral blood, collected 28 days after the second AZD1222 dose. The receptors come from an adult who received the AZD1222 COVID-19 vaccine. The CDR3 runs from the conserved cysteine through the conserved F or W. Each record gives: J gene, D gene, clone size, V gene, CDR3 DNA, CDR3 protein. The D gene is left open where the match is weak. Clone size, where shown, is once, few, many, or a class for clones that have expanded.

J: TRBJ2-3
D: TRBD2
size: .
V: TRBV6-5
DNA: TGTGCCAGCAGAGCCCCGGGGGGAGTAGATACGCAGTATTTT
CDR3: CASRAPGGVDTQYF

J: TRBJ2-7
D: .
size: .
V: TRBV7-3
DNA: TGTGCCAGCAGCTATAATATCGGGGGCGAGCAGTACTTC
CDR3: CASSYNIGGEQYF

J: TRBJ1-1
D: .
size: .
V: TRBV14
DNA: TGTGCCAGCAGCCAAGAGGGATCCGGACGAGGTGCTTTCTTT
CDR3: CASSQEGSGRGAFF

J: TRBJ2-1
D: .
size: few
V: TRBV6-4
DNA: TGTGCCAGCAGTACAGGAGAATACAATGAGCAGTTCTTC
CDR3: CASSTGEYNEQFF

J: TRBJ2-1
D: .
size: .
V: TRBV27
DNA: TGTGCCAGCAGTTATTTGCCTCTCGGCTACAATGAGCAGTTCTTC
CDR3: CASSYLPLGYNEQFF

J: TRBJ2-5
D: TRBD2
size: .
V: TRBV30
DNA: TGTGCCTGGGAGCGGGGTCAAGAGACCCAGTACTTC
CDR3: CAWERGQETQYF

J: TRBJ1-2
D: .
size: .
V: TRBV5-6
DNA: TGTGCCAGCAGCCCCGGGACGTTTACGGGTGGCTACACCTTC
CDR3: CASSPGTFTGGYTF

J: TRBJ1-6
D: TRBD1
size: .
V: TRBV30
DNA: TGTGCCTGGGAGCTACAGGGGGCGCATTCACCCCTCCACTTT
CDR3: CAWELQGAHSPLHF

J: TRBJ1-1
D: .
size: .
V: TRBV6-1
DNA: TGTGCCAGCAGTGATCGAAGGGGGGCGGGGAGGGTGAACACTGAAGCTTTCTTT
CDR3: CASSDRRGAGRVNTEAFF

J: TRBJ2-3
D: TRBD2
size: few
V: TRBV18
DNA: TGTGCCAGCTCACCAGTTGCTAGCGGGAGGACAGATACGCAGTATTTT
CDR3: CASSPVASGRTDTQYF

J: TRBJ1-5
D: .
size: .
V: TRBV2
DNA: TGTGCCAGCGGGGCGCGGGGGGCGATATATAGCAATCAGCCCCAGCATTTT
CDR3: CASGARGAIYSNQPQHF

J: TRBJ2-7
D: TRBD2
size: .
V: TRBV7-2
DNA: TGTGCCAGCAGAACTACTAGCGGGAGTTACGAGCAGTACTTC
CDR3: CASRTTSGSYEQYF

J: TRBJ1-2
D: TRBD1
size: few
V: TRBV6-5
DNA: TGTGCCGTCCACCTTACAGGGGTGGACTATGGCTACACCTTC
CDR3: CAVHLTGVDYGYTF

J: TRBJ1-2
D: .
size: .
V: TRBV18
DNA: TGTGCCAGCTCCCCAGGGGCTGGGGGTGGCTACACCTTC
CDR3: CASSPGAGGGYTF

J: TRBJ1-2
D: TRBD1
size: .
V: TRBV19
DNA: TGTGCCAGTAGTCCCGGGACAGGGGGGGTGAGAGGCTACACCTTC
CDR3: CASSPGTGGVRGYTF

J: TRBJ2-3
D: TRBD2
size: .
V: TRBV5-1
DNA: TGCGCCAGCAGCCCACTTTCCTTAGCGGGAGGGCTAGATACGCAGTATTTT
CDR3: CASSPLSLAGGLDTQYF

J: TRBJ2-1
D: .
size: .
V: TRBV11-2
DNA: TGTGCCAGCAGCCGCTATGGCGCAGTAGGAGGCAATGAGCAGTTCTTC
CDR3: CASSRYGAVGGNEQFF

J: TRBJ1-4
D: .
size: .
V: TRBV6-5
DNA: TGTGCCAGCAGAGGGGACTCGGTAGGGGAAAAACTGTTTTTT
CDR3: CASRGDSVGEKLFF

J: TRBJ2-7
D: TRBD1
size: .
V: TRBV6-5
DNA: TGTGCCAGCCTCCGGGACAGGTTCGACGAGCAGTACTTC
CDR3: CASLRDRFDEQYF

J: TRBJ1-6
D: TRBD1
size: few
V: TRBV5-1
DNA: TGCGCCAGCAGCTTAGGTGCCGGGACAGGGGCTTCACCCCTCCACTTT
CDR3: CASSLGAGTGASPLHF

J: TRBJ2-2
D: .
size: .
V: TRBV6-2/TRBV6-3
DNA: TGTGCCAGCAGTTCCTCGTTGGGGAACACCGGGGAGCTGTTTTTT
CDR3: CASSSSLGNTGELFF

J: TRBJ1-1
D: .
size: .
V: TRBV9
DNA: TGTGCCAGCAGCGTAGCGGAGGGGACCACTGAAGCTTTCTTT
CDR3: CASSVAEGTTEAFF

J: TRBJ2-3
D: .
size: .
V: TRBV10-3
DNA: TGTGCCATCAGTGGGGGGGGCACAGATACGCAGTATTTT
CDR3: CAISGGGTDTQYF

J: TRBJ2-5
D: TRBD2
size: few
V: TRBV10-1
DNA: TGCGCCAGCAGTGAGCGGACTAGCGGGAGCGTCCGGGAGACCCAGTACTTC
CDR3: CASSERTSGSVRETQYF

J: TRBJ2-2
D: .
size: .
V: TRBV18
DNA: TGTGCCAGCTCTCGCACCGGGGAGCTGTTTTTT
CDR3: CASSRTGELFF

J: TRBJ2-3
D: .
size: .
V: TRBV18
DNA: TGTGCCAGCTCACCAAGACAGGGCACAGATACGCAGTATTTT
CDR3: CASSPRQGTDTQYF

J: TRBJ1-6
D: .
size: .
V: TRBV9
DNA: TGTGCCAGCAGCGCGGGCGCGGATAATTCACCCCTCCACTTT
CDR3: CASSAGADNSPLHF

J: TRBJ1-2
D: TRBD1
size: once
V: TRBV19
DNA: TGTGCCACCTCTCCGAGCCCGGGACAGAACTATGGCTACACCTTC
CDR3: CATSPSPGQNYGYTF

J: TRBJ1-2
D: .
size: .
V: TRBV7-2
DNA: TGTGCCAGCAGCCGGACCGGACAACCGATTAACTATGGCTACACCTTC
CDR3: CASSRTGQPINYGYTF

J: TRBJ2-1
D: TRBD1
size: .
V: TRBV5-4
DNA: TGTGCCAGCAGCTTGGGGGCAGGGGGCGCCTGGAATGAGCAGTTCTTC
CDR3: CASSLGAGGAWNEQFF

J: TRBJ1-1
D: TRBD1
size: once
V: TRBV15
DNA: TGTGCCACCAGCAGGGTCTCCGGGACAGGGAACACTGAAGCTTTCTTT
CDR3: CATSRVSGTGNTEAFF

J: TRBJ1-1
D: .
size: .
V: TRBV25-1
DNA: TGTGCCAGCAGTCCAGCCGGGCTGAACACTGAAGCTTTCTTT
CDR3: CASSPAGLNTEAFF

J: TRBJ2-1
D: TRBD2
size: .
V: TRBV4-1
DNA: TGCGCCAGCCCGAGGACTAGCGGGAGGGGTGAGCAGTTCTTC
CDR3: CASPRTSGRGEQFF

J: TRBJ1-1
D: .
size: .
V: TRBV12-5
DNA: TGTGCTAGTGGCCCCGGAGGCCCTGAAGCTTTCTTT
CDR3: CASGPGGPEAFF

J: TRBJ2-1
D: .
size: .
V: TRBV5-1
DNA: TGCGCCAGCAGCTCGGACGGTCTAGATTACTACAATGAGCAGTTCTTC
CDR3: CASSSDGLDYYNEQFF

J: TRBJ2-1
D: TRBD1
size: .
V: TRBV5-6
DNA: TGTGCCAGCAGCCGAGGGGGACAGGGGCCCTACAATGAGCAGTTCTTC
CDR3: CASSRGGQGPYNEQFF

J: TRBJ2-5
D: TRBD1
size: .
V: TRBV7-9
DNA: TGTGCCAGCAGCGCTCAGGGGGCGGAGACCCAGTACTTC
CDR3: CASSAQGAETQYF

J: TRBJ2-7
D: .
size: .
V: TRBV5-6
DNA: TGTGCCAGCAGCTCGGACCATTCCTACGAGCAGTACTTC
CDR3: CASSSDHSYEQYF

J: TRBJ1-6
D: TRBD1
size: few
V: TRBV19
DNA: TGTGCCAGTAGTCTTCAGACAGGGGGGAATTCACCCCTCCACTTT
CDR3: CASSLQTGGNSPLHF

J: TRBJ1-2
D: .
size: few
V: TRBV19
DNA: TGTGCCAGTAGTAACCGTATCTATGGCTACACCTTC
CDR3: CASSNRIYGYTF

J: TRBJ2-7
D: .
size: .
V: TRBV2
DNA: TGTGCCAGCAAAAGAGGCCGGGACACGTCCTACGAGCAGTACTTC
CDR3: CASKRGRDTSYEQYF

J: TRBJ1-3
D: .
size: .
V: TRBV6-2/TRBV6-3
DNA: TGTGCCAGCAGTTACGGATGGGGGGCTGATGGAAACACCATATATTTT
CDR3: CASSYGWGADGNTIYF

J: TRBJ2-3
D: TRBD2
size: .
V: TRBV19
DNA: TGTGCCACCTCTGGGCGTACTAGCGGGGGTGTAGATACGCAGTATTTT
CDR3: CATSGRTSGGVDTQYF

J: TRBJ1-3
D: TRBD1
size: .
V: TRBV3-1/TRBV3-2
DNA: TGTGCCAGCAGCCAAGATATGCAGGGGGCTTTCTCTGGAAACACCATATATTTT
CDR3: CASSQDMQGAFSGNTIYF

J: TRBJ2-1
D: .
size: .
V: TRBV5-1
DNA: TGCGCCAGCAGTCAGGGTGGAAATGAGCAGTTCTTC
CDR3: CASSQGGNEQFF

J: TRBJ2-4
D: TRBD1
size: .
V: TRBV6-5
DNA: TGTGCCAGCAGCCTGACAGGGGGAGGCAAAAACATTCAGTACTTC
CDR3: CASSLTGGGKNIQYF

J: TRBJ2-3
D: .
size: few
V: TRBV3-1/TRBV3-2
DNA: TGTGCCAGCAGCCAAGGCGGCGGAGATACGCAGTATTTT
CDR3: CASSQGGGDTQYF

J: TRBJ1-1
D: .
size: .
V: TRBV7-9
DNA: TGTGCCAGCAGTTCCGGACATTTTTTTAACACTGAAGCTTTCTTT
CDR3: CASSSGHFFNTEAFF

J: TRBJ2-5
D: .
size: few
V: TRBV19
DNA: TGTGCCAGTAGTAGCCAGGGGGGGCAAGAGACCCAGTACTTC
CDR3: CASSSQGGQETQYF

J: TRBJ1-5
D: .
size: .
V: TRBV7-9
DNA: TGTGCCAGCAGCCCTTGGAACGGCAATCAGCCCCAGCATTTT
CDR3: CASSPWNGNQPQHF

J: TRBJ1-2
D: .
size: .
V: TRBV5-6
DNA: TGTGCCAGCAGCCCCCGGGCGGGGGACTATGGCTACACCTTC
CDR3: CASSPRAGDYGYTF

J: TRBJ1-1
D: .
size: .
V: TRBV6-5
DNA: TGTGCCAGCAGTTACTCGAAGGGATGGGCTGAAGCTTTCTTT
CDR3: CASSYSKGWAEAFF

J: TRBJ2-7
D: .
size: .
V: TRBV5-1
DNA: TGCGCCAGCATGACCTCCGGGACGGGTTCCTACGAGCAGTACTTC
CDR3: CASMTSGTGSYEQYF

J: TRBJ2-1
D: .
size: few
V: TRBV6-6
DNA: TGTGCCAGCAGGGGTTCCGCCGACAATGAGCAGTTCTTC
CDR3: CASRGSADNEQFF

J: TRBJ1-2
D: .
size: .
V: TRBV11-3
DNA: TGTGCCAGCAGCTCATCCCCGGGACCCTATGGCTACACCTTC
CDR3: CASSSSPGPYGYTF

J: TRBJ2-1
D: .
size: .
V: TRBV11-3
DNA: TGTGCCAGCAGCTTAGGGTGGGATGAGCAGTTCTTC
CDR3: CASSLGWDEQFF

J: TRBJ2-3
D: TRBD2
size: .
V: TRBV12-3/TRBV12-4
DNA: TGTGCCAGCAGTCTACGGACTAGCGGGCGGTATTTT
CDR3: CASSLRTSGRYF

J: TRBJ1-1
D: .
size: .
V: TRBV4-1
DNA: TGCGCCAGCAGCCAAGATGGTCGGGGGATGAACACTGAAGCTTTCTTT
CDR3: CASSQDGRGMNTEAFF

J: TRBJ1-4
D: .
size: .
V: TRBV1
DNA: TGCACCAGCAGCCAAATACAGGGGTATAATGAAAAACTGTTTTTT
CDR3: CTSSQIQGYNEKLFF

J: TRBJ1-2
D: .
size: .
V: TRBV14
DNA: TGTGCCAGCAGCCAAGATAGGTCGAGCGCAGGTGGCTACACCTTC
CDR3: CASSQDRSSAGGYTF